This T cell receptor beta chain derives from a study of response to subunit inactivated influenza vaccine. Points on this clonotype: The germline gene is not matched at one end of the junction; a read error may be the cause.

A single record per CDR3 protein comes from TCRdb applying MiXCR to the RT-PCR reads. The sample records 150,000 to 200,000 distinct CDR3 sequences, around 12% being singletons. The same specimen was also included in a second study, on T cells expressing NK-cell markers. From that second work: UMIs were included in TCR beta cDNA generated by 5'RACE template switching. Once again these clonotypes came out on top in the CD3+CD56-NKG2C+ fraction of a few donors.

The input for sequencing was CD8+ T cells sorted from PBMCs, taken roughly 12 days after vaccination. The receptor's source is a man aged 45 to 65 who received an inactivated influenza vaccine.

The CDR3 here is CTSSPPSAYNEQFF. The CDR3 nucleotides are TGTACCAGCAGCCCCCCTAGCGCGTATAATGAGCAGTTCTTC. The chain is built from TRBV7-8 and TRBJ2-1; tentatively, D is TRBD2 (6 bases). The CDR3 spans 14 residues. Germline values: CDR1 SGHVS, CDR2 FQNEAQ.